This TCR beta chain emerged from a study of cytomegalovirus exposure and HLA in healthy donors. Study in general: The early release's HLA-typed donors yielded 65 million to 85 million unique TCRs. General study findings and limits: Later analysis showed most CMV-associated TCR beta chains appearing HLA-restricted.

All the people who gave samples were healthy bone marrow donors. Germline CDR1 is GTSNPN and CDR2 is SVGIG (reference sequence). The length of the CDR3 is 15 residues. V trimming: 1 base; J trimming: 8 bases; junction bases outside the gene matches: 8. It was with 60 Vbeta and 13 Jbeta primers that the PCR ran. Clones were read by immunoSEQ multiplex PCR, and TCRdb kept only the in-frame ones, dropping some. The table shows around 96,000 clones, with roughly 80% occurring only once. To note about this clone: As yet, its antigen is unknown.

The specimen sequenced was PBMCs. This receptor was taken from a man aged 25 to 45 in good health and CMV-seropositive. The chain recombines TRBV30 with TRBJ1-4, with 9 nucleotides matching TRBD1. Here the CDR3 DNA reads TGTGCCTGGAGTGGACCCGGGACAGGGAGGGAAAAACTGTTTTTT. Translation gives CAWSGPGTGREKLFF.